This TCR beta chain emerged from a study of blood T cells in healthy people across ages. Findings and limits, study-wide: A greater number of naive CD4+ cells and higher diversity distinguished long-lived donors from aged donors.

The CDR3 runs to 15 residues. Germline V CDR1 and CDR2: SGHDN, FVKESK. V shed 0 bases and J shed 11 bases, with 19 bases lying between them. To note about this clonotype: Its antigen remains unidentified.

It was with a sample-barcoded 5' primer and a J-beta primer mix that a second PCR of about 7 to 12 cycles was run. There were at least 2.5 million CDR3-containing paired-end reads obtained from each sample. TCRdb fed the 5' RACE reads into MiXCR, producing one record per CDR3 protein. The sample shows roughly 720,000 distinct CDR3 sequences, 53% of them seen only once. J is TRBJ2-5 and V is TRBV14, with D perhaps matching TRBD2 (5 bases). The sample comprised blood. This receptor was obtained from a man older than 75 in good health. DNA of the CDR3: TGTGCCAGCAGCCAAGACCTCACCCCTGGATGGGAGCAGTACTTC. This codes for CASSQDLTPGWEQYF.